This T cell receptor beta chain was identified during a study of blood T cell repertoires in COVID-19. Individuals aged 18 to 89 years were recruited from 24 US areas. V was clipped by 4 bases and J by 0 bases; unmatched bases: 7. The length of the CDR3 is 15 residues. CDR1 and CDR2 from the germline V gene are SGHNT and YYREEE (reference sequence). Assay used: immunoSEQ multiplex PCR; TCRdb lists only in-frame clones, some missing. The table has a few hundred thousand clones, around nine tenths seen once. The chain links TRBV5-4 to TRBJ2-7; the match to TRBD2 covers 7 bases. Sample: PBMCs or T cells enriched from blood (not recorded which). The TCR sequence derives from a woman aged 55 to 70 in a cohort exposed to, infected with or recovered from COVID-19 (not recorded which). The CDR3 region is CASSLQAGSSYEQYF. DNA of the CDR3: TGTGCCAGCAGCCTACAAGCGGGAAGCTCCTACGAGCAGTACTTC. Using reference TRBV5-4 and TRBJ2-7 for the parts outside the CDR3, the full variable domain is ETGVTQSPTHLIKTRGQQVTLRCSSQSGHNTVSWYQQALGQGPQFIFQYYREEENGRGNFPPRFSGLQFPNYSSELNVNALELDDSALYLCASSLQAGSSYEQYFGPGTRLTVT.